Presented here are 15 T cell receptor beta chains from one specimen sequenced in a study of Graves' ophthalmopathy and Graves' hyperthyroidism. TCR beta CDR3 regions were amplified from RNA transcripts. RT-PCR in the first round used HTBI primers; a second-round multiplex PCR followed. TCRdb fed the multiplex PCR reads into MiXCR, producing one record per CDR3 protein. The sample carries approximately 210,000 distinct CDR3 sequences, roughly 27% recorded once. The sequenced material came from peripheral blood. These TCRs come from a man between 45 and 60 years old with Graves' ophthalmopathy.

This clonotype occurred once. The chain recombines TRBV6-1 with TRBJ2-7; TRBD2 matches 8 bases. CDR1 is MNHNS, CDR2 SASEGT, per germline. V dropped 6 bases and J dropped 3; count of bases not matched to a gene: 7. The CDR3 length is 14 residues. CDR3 DNA: TGTGCCAGCAGGGAGGGACTAGTCATCTACGAGCAGTACTTC. It is translated as CASREGLVIYEQYF.

The chain uses TRBV20-1 and TRBJ1-1; D not resolved. Germline loops: CDR1 DFQATT, CDR2 SNEGSKA (reference sequence). The V end was cut by 2 bases, the J end by 5 bases, with 6 bases between. The CDR3 is 11 amino acids. The CDR3 loop reads CSARSGTEAFF. In DNA form, the CDR3 reads TGCAGTGCTAGATCGGGGACTGAAGCTTTCTTT.

This clonotype was recorded many times. V and J are TRBV5-1 and TRBJ2-7, with D tentatively TRBD1 (5 bases). V lost 0 bases and J 3 bases, leaving 13 bases between the germline ends. CDR3 length: 15 amino acids. Germline CDR1 is SGHRS and CDR2 is YFSETQ. CDR3 DNA: TGCGCCAGCAGCTTGGACAGGTTAACGGGCTACGAGCAGTACTTC. This codes for CASSLDRLTGYEQYF.

This clonotype has a count of ten or more. V gene TRBV12-3 or TRBV12-4 combines with J gene TRBJ2-7; 7 nucleotides match TRBD1. This CDR3 is built from 16 residues. The trim removed 5 bases at V and 2 bases at J, leaving 12 bases unmatched. CDR3 sequence: CASSLGTARAPYEQYF. CDR3 DNA: TGTGCCAGCAGTCTGGGGACAGCCCGGGCCCCCTACGAGCAGTACTTC.

CDR3 in DNA: TGTGCCAGCAGTCCAGGGGAGTCGCACGAGCAGTACTTC. Protein sequence: CASSPGESHEQYF. The chain combines TRBV2 with TRBJ2-7; D possibly corresponds to TRBD1 (6 bases). Trimming shortened V by 5 bases and J by 5 bases, and 13 bases separated the two germline ends. Germline V CDR1 and CDR2: SNHLY, FYNNEI. The CDR3 is 13 residues long.

The J gene is TRBJ2-7, the V gene TRBV7-9, with 14 bases fitting TRBD2. Germline-derived CDR1 and CDR2 are SEHNR and FQNEAQ (reference sequence). After removal of 4 bases from V and 3 bases from J, the junction contained 2 bases not matched to a gene. The CDR3 has 15 amino acids. This CDR3 is CASSSTSGRDYEQYF. Here the CDR3 DNA reads TGTGCCAGCAGCTCGACTAGCGGGAGGGACTACGAGCAGTACTTC.

In its sample, this clonotype was seen many times. The rearrangement uses TRBV6-2 or TRBV6-3 and TRBJ2-5; D remains ambiguous. V shed 5 bases and J shed 3 bases, with 16 bases lying between them. The V gene's germline CDR1 is MNHEY and CDR2 SVGEGT. The CDR3 loop spans 15 amino acids. The CDR3: CASSAWPGGEETQYF. For the CDR3, the DNA is TGTGCCAGCAGTGCCTGGCCCGGCGGTGAAGAGACCCAGTACTTC.

The chain carries TRBV7-2 and TRBJ2-5; D gene uncertain. Germline lookup yields CDR1 SGHTA and CDR2 FQGNSA. The CDR3 has 14 residues. Trimming shortened V by 5 bases and J by 2 bases, and 12 bases separated the two germline ends. The CDR3 sequence: CASSRGHSQETQYF. The CDR3 nucleotides are TGTGCCAGCAGCCGCGGCCACAGTCAAGAGACCCAGTACTTC.

The rearrangement uses TRBV27 and TRBJ1-2, with D possibly TRBD1 on 5 matching bases. Germline V gene sequence: CDR1 MNHEY, CDR2 SMNVEV (reference sequence). The V end was cut by 5 bases, the J end by 4 bases, with 17 bases between. CDR3 size: 15 residues. The CDR3 region has the DNA TGTGCCAGCAGTCCCGCGGGGGGGGATCTCTATGGCTACACCTTC. Residues: CASSPAGGDLYGYTF.

This clonotype was observed many times. This chain connects TRBV13 to TRBJ2-2; 8 bases map to TRBD1. V trimming: 5 bases; J trimming: 6 bases; junction bases outside the gene matches: 11. This CDR3 has 16 residues. The V gene's germline CDR1 is PRHDT and CDR2 FYEKMQ (reference sequence). The CDR3 nucleotides read TGTGCCAGCAGCCTGCGGACAGGGACGAGTCCCGGGGAGCTGTTTTTT. Protein product: CASSLRTGTSPGELFF. The variable domain in full, completed from reference TRBV13 and TRBJ2-2, reads AAGVIQSPRHLIKEKRETATLKCYPIPRHDTVYWYQQGPGQDPQFLISFYEKMQSDKGSIPDRFSAQQFSDYHSELNMSSLELGDSALYFCASSLRTGTSPGELFFGEGSRLTVL.

The chain links TRBV20-1 to TRBJ2-7, with TRBD2 matching 10 bases. The CDR3 consists of 14 residues. Per the germline V gene, CDR1 is DFQATT and CDR2 is SNEGSKA (reference sequence). Trimming took 3 bases from V and 0 from J; bases not matched to a gene: 2. CDR3 sequence: CSASASGSSYEQYF. The CDR3 DNA reads TGCAGTGCTAGTGCTAGCGGGAGCTCCTACGAGCAGTACTTC.

The sample holds many counts of this clonotype. The J gene is TRBJ2-2, the V gene TRBV2; D is unclear. Germline loops: CDR1 SNHLY, CDR2 FYNNEI. This CDR3 comprises 13 residues. V gave up 8 bases and J gave up 6 bases, with 13 bases separating them. The CDR3 nucleotides read TGTGCCAGCTGGCGAGAGAGAGCCGGGGAGCTGTTTTTT. It yields the protein CASWRERAGELFF.

Only a few counts were recorded for this clonotype. The chain uses TRBV6-1 and TRBJ2-7, with D maybe TRBD1 (6 bases). Trimming removed 8 bases from V and 4 bases from J, with 21 bases in between. The length of the CDR3 is 15 residues. Germline lookup yields CDR1 MNHNS and CDR2 SASEGT. CDR3 DNA: TGTGCCAGCGCCCTCCAGGGGACCACGCAGTACGAGCAGTACTTC. Protein product: CASALQGTTQYEQYF.

This clonotype was counted between two and nine times. The chain is built from TRBV2 and TRBJ2-5; no clear D gene. V lost 1 base and J 1 base, leaving 10 bases between the germline ends. CDR3 size: 15 residues. From germline, CDR1 is SNHLY and CDR2 FYNNEI. The CDR3 DNA is TGTGCCAGCAGTGAAGACCCCCAGGCCCAAGAGACCCAGTACTTC. It encodes CASSEDPQAQETQYF.

This clonotype has only a few counts. The rearrangement joins TRBV6-2 or TRBV6-3 to TRBJ1-6; TRBD1 matches at 9 bases. The CDR3 totals 14 residues. Germline CDR1 MNHEY, CDR2 SVGEGT. Germline trimming cut 6 bases from V and 8 bases from J; bases unmatched to any gene: 5. In DNA form, the CDR3 reads TGTGCCAGCAGGCCGACAGGGGGGTATTCACCCCTCCACTTT. Translated: CASRPTGGYSPLHF.